Listed here are 17 T cell receptor beta chains from one sample, sequenced in a study of T cells after yellow fever vaccination. TCRdb passed the 5' RACE reads through MiXCR, listing each CDR3 protein once. The profile shows approximately 350,000 distinct CDR3 sequences, about 9.9% of them singletons. Sequencing used PBMCs, obtained on the day of the first yellow fever vaccination. Source of these receptors: a man aged 18 to 30 who received the YFV17D yellow fever vaccine.

This clonotype was seen a few times. The chain has TRBV7-9 and TRBJ2-5, with D possibly being TRBD1 (6 bases). V lost 1 base, J lost 3 bases, and 12 bases lay in between. Germline values: CDR1 SEHNR, CDR2 FQNEAQ (reference sequence). The CDR3 loop spans 15 amino acids. CDR3: CASSLVRTVKETQYF. The CDR3 DNA reads as TGTGCCAGCAGCTTAGTTCGGACAGTCAAAGAGACCCAGTACTTC.

The chain links TRBV11-1 to TRBJ1-5, with D hard to call. In germline, CDR1 is SGHAT, CDR2 FQDESV (reference sequence). V shed 5 bases and J shed 4 bases, with 15 bases lying between them. The CDR3 runs to 15 residues. The CDR3, as DNA: TGTGCCAGCAGCGCGGGTCCCGACGGGAATCAGCCCCAGCATTTT. It codes for CASSAGPDGNQPQHF.

The V call is TRBV28, the J call TRBJ2-4; TRBD1 matches 10 bases. The V gene end was trimmed by 4 bases and the J gene end by 0 bases; junction bases not matched to a gene: 24. CDR3 size: 23 residues. Germline values: CDR1 MDHEN, CDR2 SYDVKM. The CDR3 coding sequence is TGTGCCAGCAGTTCCTACCCCCCCTTCTACTACGGGACAGGGGCTTTAGCCAAAAACATTCAGTACTTC. It codes for CASSSYPPFYYGTGALAKNIQYF.

This clonotype has ten or more counts. The J gene is TRBJ2-3, the V gene TRBV5-1, with D perhaps matching TRBD2 (6 bases). The CDR3 spans 13 residues. The germline V and J ends were trimmed by 4 bases and 9 bases, with 15 bases remaining between them. The germline CDR1 and CDR2 sequences are SGHRS and YFSETQ. This CDR3 is CASSTSPGDTQYF. CDR3 nucleotide sequence: TGCGCCAGCAGCACCTCCCCGGGGGACACGCAGTATTTT.

This clonotype has a handful of counts. The gene calls are TRBV5-1 and TRBJ2-3; 10 nucleotides align to TRBD1. This CDR3 spans 16 amino acids. The V gene's germline CDR1 is SGHRS and CDR2 YFSETQ. The J segment lost 5 bases and the V segment lost 0 bases, leaving 6 bases of the junction unmatched. CDR3 coding DNA: TGCGCCAGCAGCTTGGGACAGGGGGCGCTTAGAGATACGCAGTATTTT. Translated, it gives CASSLGQGALRDTQYF.

V gene TRBV12-3 or TRBV12-4 combines with J gene TRBJ1-2; weak D call: TRBD1 (6 bases). Trimming cost V 3 bases and J 7 bases, with 12 bases left between them. The CDR3 is 13 amino acids. CDR3 residues: CASSFAGALGYTF. The CDR3 DNA sequence: TGTGCCAGCAGTTTCGCGGGGGCGCTTGGCTACACCTTC.

The sample holds many counts of this clonotype. The V call is TRBV5-1, the J call TRBJ2-1, with 16 bases that match TRBD2. CDR1 and CDR2 from the germline V gene are SGHRS and YFSETQ. The CDR3 runs to 19 residues. V shed 2 bases, J shed 7 bases, and the junction held 12 bases outside the gene matches. The CDR3 protein is CASSFASGTSGGAGNEQFF. The CDR3 coding sequence is TGCGCCAGCAGCTTTGCCTCCGGGACTAGCGGGGGGGCCGGGAATGAGCAGTTCTTC.

This clonotype was observed a handful of times. V usage is TRBV29-1 and J usage is TRBJ2-2, with D unclear. Germline CDR1 SQVTM, CDR2 ANQGSEA. This CDR3 has 13 amino acids. V was shortened by 3 bases and J by 8 bases, with 13 bases between the two germline ends. The CDR3 spells CSVEWGSRGELFF. The CDR3 DNA is TGCAGCGTTGAGTGGGGTTCCAGGGGGGAGCTGTTTTTT.

V usage is TRBV10-3 and J usage is TRBJ2-7, with D unresolved. The CDR3 has 12 residues. The germline V and J ends were trimmed by 2 bases and 3 bases, with 5 bases remaining between them. Germline V gene lookup returns CDR1 ENHRY and CDR2 SYGVKD. CDR3 residues: CAISEGSYEQYF. CDR3 in DNA: TGTGCCATCAGTGAGGGCAGCTACGAGCAGTACTTC.

The gene calls are TRBV4-3 and TRBJ1-4; no clear D. This CDR3 has 15 amino acids. Between the trimmed V and J ends, which lost 3 bases and 8 bases, there was a span of 16 bases. The germline CDR1 and CDR2 sequences are LGHNA and YSLEER. The CDR3 protein is CASSQVLSRGEKLFF. The CDR3 nucleotides read TGCGCCAGCAGCCAGGTTTTATCCCGAGGGGAAAAACTGTTTTTT.

This clonotype was picked up many times. The genes are TRBV6-2 or TRBV6-3 and TRBJ2-7, with TRBD1 as a possible D gene (5 bases). Germline CDR1 and CDR2: MNHEY and SVGEGT. The CDR3 consists of 14 residues. Trimming pared 7 bases from V and 13 bases from J, leaving 26 bases between. The CDR3 is CASTPSTRGRRRYF. The CDR3 DNA is TGTGCCAGCACACCTTCGACAAGGGGCCGACGCCGATACTTC.

The genes are TRBV5-4 and TRBJ2-3; 11 nucleotides agree with TRBD2. This CDR3 has 16 amino acids. J lost 1 base, V lost 6 bases, and 7 bases had no gene match. The germline V gene has CDR1 SGHNT and CDR2 YYREEE (reference sequence). The CDR3 reads CASTRATSGGTDTQYF. The CDR3 region has the DNA TGTGCCAGCACCCGGGCGACTAGCGGGGGCACAGATACGCAGTATTTT.

The chain has TRBV18 and TRBJ1-5; TRBD1 might be the D (5 bases). Germline CDR1 reads KGHSH; CDR2 reads LQKENI. CDR3 length: 14 residues. Trimming left V 6 bases short and J 3 bases short, with 12 bases between. This chain's CDR3 is CASSGSGANQPQHF. For the CDR3, the DNA is TGTGCCAGCTCTGGCAGTGGGGCCAATCAGCCCCAGCATTTT.

The V call is TRBV9, the J call TRBJ1-2; 7 bases map to TRBD1. The junction had 5 bases not matched to a gene; V was cut back by 7 bases and J by 8 bases. CDR3 size: 11 residues. Germline assignment: CDR1 SGDLS and CDR2 YYNGEE. The CDR3 sequence is CASRGGNGYTF. In nucleotides, the CDR3 is TGTGCCAGCCGAGGGGGCAACGGCTACACCTTC.

This clonotype has a handful of counts. This chain connects TRBV7-9 to TRBJ1-4; 7 nucleotides align to TRBD1. CDR1 SEHNR and CDR2 FQNEAQ come from the germline V gene (reference sequence). This CDR3 has 17 residues. V lost 5 bases, J lost 0 bases, and 9 bases stayed unmatched. This CDR3 reads CASSRMEGQSTNEKLFF. Written as DNA, the CDR3 is TGTGCCAGCAGCCGAATGGAGGGACAGTCAACTAATGAAAAACTGTTTTTT.

This chain connects TRBV5-4 to TRBJ2-1; D is possibly TRBD2 (5 bases). The V gene's germline CDR1 is SGHNT and CDR2 YYREEE (reference sequence). The CDR3 has 15 amino acids. Trimming stripped 4 bases from V and 3 bases from J, with 14 bases between. The CDR3 DNA follows: TGTGCCAGCAGCCTTGGAAGCGGACTCTACAATGAGCAGTTCTTC. Its protein is CASSLGSGLYNEQFF.

This clonotype has a handful of counts. The chain carries TRBV20-1 and TRBJ2-7; maybe TRBD2 (6 bases). Looked up from germline, CDR1 is DFQATT and CDR2 is SNEGSKA (reference sequence). The CDR3 runs 13 residues. V lost 6 bases, J lost 2 bases, and 14 bases lay in between. Here the CDR3 DNA reads TGCAGTGCGGCAAGGGGAGGACCCTACGAGCAGTACGTC. As protein: CSAARGGPYEQYV.